These T cell receptor beta chains were read from a single sample in a study of pediatric ulcerative colitis. Libraries were prepared by immunoSEQ multiplex PCR; TCRdb keeps only in-frame clonotypes and omits some of them. The table includes tens of thousands of clones, 78% detected once. The sequenced sample was gut tissue. All receptors derive from a girl between 10 and 17 years old with moderate ulcerative colitis. The CDR3 runs from the conserved cysteine through the conserved F or W. A D gene is named only where the DNA matches it firmly. Only part of the rows carry a size: once, few, many, or a class if the clone is expanded.

D	J	size	V	DNA	CDR3
TRBD1	TRBJ1-2	.	TRBV4-3	TGCGCCAGCAGCCAAGAAACAGGGGACGGCTACACCTTC	CASSQETGDGYTF
TRBD2	TRBJ2-1	.	TRBV7-3	TGTGCCAGCAGCCGGACTAGCGGGGCAGGCTCCTACAATGAGCAGTTCTTC	CASSRTSGAGSYNEQFF
.	TRBJ1-1	.	TRBV7-3	TGTGCCAGCAGCTTAAAGGGCGGAGACAGACGATCTCTGAACACTGAAGCTTTCTTT	CASSLKGGDRRSLNTEAFF
TRBD1	TRBJ2-1	.	TRBV28	TGTGCCAGCACCCTAGGAGGACAGGGGTTAACCCGGTTCTTC	CASTLGGQGLTRFF
.	TRBJ2-3	.	TRBV2	TGTGCCAGCAGTGGGGCTAGCTCAGTTACAGATACGCAGTATTTT	CASSGASSVTDTQYF
TRBD2	TRBJ2-7	.	TRBV6-5	TGTGCCAGCAGTCGCGGACGGACTAGCTCCTACGAGCAGTACTTC	CASSRGRTSSYEQYF
.	TRBJ1-1	.	TRBV5-8	TGTGCCAGCAGCACTCTAGATGGGGGGCTAGGGACTGAAGCTTTCTTT	CASSTLDGGLGTEAFF
.	TRBJ2-7	.	TRBV6-1	TGTGCCAGCAGTGAAATTTTGCAGGCAAACTACGAGCAGTACTTC	CASSEILQANYEQYF
TRBD1	TRBJ1-2	.	TRBV7-9	TGTGCCAGCAGAGATCCACAGGGGCCTGGCTACACCTTC	CASRDPQGPGYTF
.	TRBJ2-3	.	TRBV7-8	TGTGCCAGCAGCCGCCAGGGCGGGACGCGTAGCACAGATACGCAGTATTTT	CASSRQGGTRSTDTQYF
.	TRBJ1-2	.	TRBV4-3	TGCGCCAGCAGCCAAGATCGGCCAGGCGATCCTAACTATGGCTACACCTTC	CASSQDRPGDPNYGYTF
.	TRBJ1-1	once	TRBV19	TGTGCCAGTAGGTTTGGAACGGCTGAAGCTTTCTTT	CASRFGTAEAFF
.	TRBJ2-5	.	TRBV7-7	TGTGCTAGCAGCTTACTGGGAACCCAAGAGACCCAGTACTTC	CASSLLGTQETQYF
.	TRBJ1-5	few	TRBV27	TGTGCCAGCAGTAAGGAGAACAGCAATCAGCCCCAGCATTTT	CASSKENSNQPQHF
.	TRBJ2-7	.	TRBV10-2	TGCGCCAGCAGTGAGTCGACGGCAGTACCCCCCTACGAGCAGTACTTC	CASSESTAVPPYEQYF
.	TRBJ2-7	.	TRBV10-1	TGCGCCAGCAGTGAGTCCTACGAGCAGTACTTC	CASSESYEQYF
.	TRBJ1-1	.	TRBV19	TGTGCCAGTAGTGACCTGCAGCGAGCCCCAATGAACACTGAAGCTTTCTTT	CASSDLQRAPMNTEAFF
.	TRBJ2-4	.	TRBV7-9	TGTGCCAGCAGCTTTCCGGGCGCCGGGGCCAAAAACATTCAGTACTTC	CASSFPGAGAKNIQYF
TRBD2	TRBJ2-5	.	TRBV10-3	TGTGCCATCAGTGAGTCTCCTCTTAGCGGGGGGGTTGAGACCCAGTACTTC	CAISESPLSGGVETQYF
.	TRBJ2-7	.	TRBV10-3	TGTGCCAGCACCGAAAGTCGATACGAGCAGTACTTC	CASTESRYEQYF
.	TRBJ1-1	.	TRBV29-1	TGCAGCGTTGAAGCTCTAGCGGAGAACACTGAAGCTTTCTTT	CSVEALAENTEAFF
TRBD2	TRBJ2-2	once	TRBV5-6	TGTGCCAGCGGCAGGTACGGGAGGGCGGCTGGGGAGCTGTTTTTT	CASGRYGRAAGELFF
.	TRBJ1-5	.	TRBV7-8	TGTGCCAGCAGCTTAGGGGGGGGAGGCAATCAGCCCCAGCATTTT	CASSLGGGGNQPQHF
TRBD2	TRBJ2-3	.	TRBV6-1	TGTGCCATCCAGGGACTAGCGGTTAGAGATACGCAGTATTTT	CAIQGLAVRDTQYF
.	TRBJ2-5	.	TRBV11-3	TGTGCCAGCAGCCGGAGTCACGGACAAGAGACCCAGTACTTC	CASSRSHGQETQYF
.	TRBJ2-1	.	TRBV7-6	TGTGCCAGCAGCACCCGCGGAGGGAAACCCTCCTACAATGAGCAGTTCTTC	CASSTRGGKPSYNEQFF
TRBD2	TRBJ2-1	.	TRBV10-2	TGCGCCAGCACCCGGGGTCAGGGGACTAGCGGGTACAATGAGCAGTTCTTC	CASTRGQGTSGYNEQFF
.	TRBJ1-1	.	TRBV19	TGTGCCAGTAGTAAGGCGGCGGTTGAAGCTTTCTTT	CASSKAAVEAFF
.	TRBJ1-2	.	TRBV27	TGTGCCAGCAGAGGGGGTTTTGGCTACACCTTC	CASRGGFGYTF
TRBD1	TRBJ2-1	.	TRBV5-1	TGCGCCAGCAGCATGCCGGGACAGGGTATTGGCAATGAGCAGTTCTTC	CASSMPGQGIGNEQFF
.	TRBJ2-5	.	TRBV7-2	TGTGCCAGCAGCCCGTGGGAGACCCAGTACTTC	CASSPWETQYF
.	TRBJ1-5	.	TRBV19	TGTGCCAGTAGTATAGAGCCGGGGTATAGCAATCAGCCCCAGCATTTT	CASSIEPGYSNQPQHF
TRBD2	TRBJ2-3	.	TRBV4-1	TGCGCCAGCAGAGATTTTAGCGGGAGGAAGACAGATACGCAGTATTTT	CASRDFSGRKTDTQYF
.	TRBJ2-7	.	TRBV9	TGTGCCAGCAGCGTAGCCAACAGGGTCAACGAGCAGTACTTC	CASSVANRVNEQYF
TRBD2	TRBJ2-3	.	TRBV5-1	TGCGCCAGCAGCTTGGCCGACATAACCGGGACTAGTGGTAGTACGCAGTATTTT	CASSLADITGTSGSTQYF